A single sample is the source of the 3 T cell receptor beta chains below, sequenced in a study of T cell responses to AZD1222 COVID-19 vaccine. Method: immunoSEQ multiplex PCR; TCRdb's copy keeps in-frame clones and lacks some. Of 180,000 or so clones detected, less than 95% appear once; the ten largest clones hold about 0.6%. The sequencing used peripheral blood, collected on day 0 of AZD1222 vaccination. The origin of the receptors is an adult in good health.

The chain employs TRBV30 and TRBJ2-7; D gene unclear. CDR1 and CDR2 (germline): GTSNPN, SVGIG (reference sequence). The CDR3 has 11 residues. Trimming removed 2 bases at V and 4 bases at J, with 6 bases between. CDR3 protein: CAWSSFYEQYF. The CDR3 region has the DNA TGTGCCTGGAGTTCTTTTTACGAGCAGTACTTC.

This clone was seen once. The V and J genes are TRBV5-5 and TRBJ2-7; 8 bases are shared with TRBD2. Germline assignment: CDR1 SGHKS and CDR2 YYEKEE (reference sequence). With V trimmed by 4 bases and J by 2 bases, 2 bases remained unmatched. This CDR3 is built from 13 residues. The chain's CDR3 is CASSAGGTYEQYF. CDR3 DNA sequence: TGTGCCAGCAGCGCGGGGGGCACCTACGAGCAGTACTTC.

The chain uses TRBV7-6 and TRBJ1-2; tentatively, D is TRBD1 (5 bases). CDR3 size: 13 residues. The germline V and J ends were trimmed by 3 bases and 3 bases, with 8 bases remaining between them. The V gene's germline CDR1 is SGHVS and CDR2 FNYEAQ. The CDR3 reads CASSLIGDYGYTF. CDR3 DNA sequence: TGTGCCAGCAGCTTGATAGGGGACTATGGCTACACCTTC.